This is a list of T cell receptor beta chains from one sample in a study of control samples from healthy donors and cancer patients. This table comes from immunoSEQ multiplex PCR, and its TCRdb copy is limited to in-frame clones, with some not included. The sample contains tens of thousands of clones, roughly 90% of which appear only once. The specimen sequenced was PBMCs. The receptors were sampled from a man aged 35 to 55 with colorectal cancer. CDR3s include the opening cysteine and the closing phenylalanine or tryptophan. Fields, in order: D gene, clone size, V gene, J gene, CDR3 DNA, CDR3 protein. A D gene is named only where the DNA matches it firmly. Expanded clones are given a class, and other clones once, few, many or no size at all.

-	-	TRBV5-5	TRBJ2-1	TGTGCCAGCAGCGCGGGACCGTCGTCAAAAAAATACTACAATGAGCAGTTCTTC	CASSAGPSSKKYYNEQFF
-	once	TRBV7-8	TRBJ1-1	TGTGCCAGCAGCTTTAAGAGTGAAGCTTTCTTT	CASSFKSEAFF
-	-	TRBV28	TRBJ1-4	TGTGCCAGCAGTGCCGGGACCTCCAGCAGCGAAAAACTGTTTTTT	CASSAGTSSSEKLFF
-	-	TRBV7-9	TRBJ2-7	TGTGCCAGCAGCTTATCAACCCGGGACTTATCCTACGAGCAGTACTTC	CASSLSTRDLSYEQYF
-	-	TRBV6-5	TRBJ2-7	TGTGCCAGCAGAGGGGGACAAGGGAAAAACGAGCAGTACTTC	CASRGGQGKNEQYF
-	-	TRBV7-9	TRBJ2-3	TGTGCCAGCAGCTTGGACTATGACACAGATACGCAGTATTTT	CASSLDYDTDTQYF
TRBD2	once	TRBV27	TRBJ2-1	TGTGCCAGCAGTTTATCCGCTCGTACTAGCGGCTCCTACAATGAGCAGTTCTTC	CASSLSARTSGSYNEQFF
-	-	TRBV7-9	TRBJ2-7	TGTGCCAGCAGCCCCTTCGCAGGAGGCGGCGAGCAGTACTTC	CASSPFAGGGEQYF
-	once	TRBV2	TRBJ2-6	TGTGCCAGCATCGACAGGACGGATGGGGCCAACGTCCTGACTTTC	CASIDRTDGANVLTF
-	-	TRBV27	TRBJ1-4	TGTGCCAGCAGTAAAGAGTTGGATGAAAAACTGTTTTTT	CASSKELDEKLFF
-	-	TRBV5-1	TRBJ1-5	TGCGCCAGCAGCCCGGGCGGGGGGAATCAGCCCCAGCATTTT	CASSPGGGNQPQHF
TRBD1	-	TRBV27	TRBJ2-4	TGTGCCAGCAGTTCGCCGGGACAGTCAAACATTCAGTACTTC	CASSSPGQSNIQYF
-	few	TRBV18	TRBJ1-5	TGTGCCAGCTCCGGCAGGTTCAATCAGCCCCAGCATTTT	CASSGRFNQPQHF
-	-	TRBV15	TRBJ1-2	TGTGCCACCAGCAGTCGGGGGACCGAGGGCTACACCTTC	CATSSRGTEGYTF
TRBD2	few	TRBV10-2	TRBJ2-7	TGCGCCAGCAGTGAGGCAGTTCTAGCGGGCGAGCAGTACTTC	CASSEAVLAGEQYF
TRBD1	-	TRBV9	TRBJ2-1	TGTGCCAGCAGCGTAGGGGACAGGGGTGTGAATGAGCAGTTCTTC	CASSVGDRGVNEQFF
-	-	TRBV10-3	TRBJ1-3	TGTGCCATCGCAAGCGGCTCTGGAAACACCATATATTTT	CAIASGSGNTIYF
-	-	TRBV12-3/TRBV12-4	TRBJ1-2	TGTGCCAGCAGTCCGGACAGAACCTATGGCTACACCTTC	CASSPDRTYGYTF
TRBD1	-	TRBV2	TRBJ1-2	TGTGCCAGCAGGGAGGACAGGGGCAAGACTGGCTACACCTTC	CASREDRGKTGYTF
TRBD1	-	TRBV3-1/TRBV3-2	TRBJ1-4	TGTGCCAGCAGCCACGCAGGGGGAGGTGAAAAACTGTTTTTT	CASSHAGGGEKLFF
TRBD1	-	TRBV6-5	TRBJ1-4	TGTGCCAGTCTCGACAGGGTTACTAATGAAAAACTGTTTTTT	CASLDRVTNEKLFF
TRBD1	-	TRBV14	TRBJ2-1	TGTGCCAGCAGCCCGCGACAGGGGACCCCCTACAATGAGCAGTTCTTC	CASSPRQGTPYNEQFF
-	-	TRBV10-3	TRBJ2-7	TGTGCCATCAGCGACGGTCCGACCTACGAGCAGTACTTC	CAISDGPTYEQYF
TRBD2	-	TRBV7-9	TRBJ2-1	TGTGCCAGCAGCCCCGAGGGACTAGCGGGAGCATCCTACAATGAGCAGTTCTTC	CASSPEGLAGASYNEQFF